Presented here are 21 T cell receptor beta chains from one specimen sequenced in a study of regulatory T cells in long-lasting Graves disease. Time point described: newly diagnosed GD, antithyroid drugs for less than 3 months. The TCR library was made from RNA extracted from PBMCs. Arm-PCR with iRepertoire HTBI primers amplified the CDR3 regions for these TCR beta libraries. TCRdb re-called the multiplex PCR reads with MiXCR, one entry per CDR3 protein. The table records about 210,000 distinct CDR3 sequences, 15% to 20% of them present only once. These data also featured in a second study, about T cells in Graves' hyperthyroidism and ophthalmopathy.

Sequenced here: peripheral blood mononuclear cells (PBMCs), sampled at new diagnosis, from a patient treated with antithyroid drugs. The receptors were sampled from a woman in her 30s with Graves disease.

V gene TRBV28 combines with J gene TRBJ1-1; tentatively, D is TRBD1 (5 bases). V was clipped by 5 bases and J by 4 bases, with 11 bases between them. The CDR3 consists of 13 residues. CDR1 is MDHEN and CDR2 is SYDVKM in the germline V gene. CDR3: CASSRSGTTEAFF. Written as DNA, the CDR3 is TGTGCCAGCAGTCGCTCAGGGACCACTGAAGCTTTCTTT.

This clonotype was seen many times. The rearrangement uses TRBV30 and TRBJ2-7, with D perhaps given as TRBD1 or TRBD2 (5 bases each). The CDR3 length is 13 residues. V was shortened by 6 bases and J by 5 bases, with 17 bases between the two germline ends. Per the germline V gene, CDR1 is GTSNPN and CDR2 is SVGIG (reference sequence). The CDR3 DNA reads TGTGCCTGTGGGACCCCTATTCCCCACGAGCAGTACTTC. It codes for CACGTPIPHEQYF.

This clonotype appeared many times. J is TRBJ1-3 and V is TRBV5-5; D remains ambiguous. This CDR3 has 14 amino acids. Germline-derived CDR1 and CDR2 are SGHKS and YYEKEE (reference sequence). Trimming cost V 3 bases and J 2 bases, with 9 bases left between them. The CDR3 region has the DNA TGTGCCAGCAGCTCAGGAGTTGCTGGAAACACCATATATTTT. It translates to CASSSGVAGNTIYF.

This clonotype appeared many times. The final CDR3 position lacks the conserved phenylalanine or tryptophan, pointing to a likely read error. The chain couples TRBV7-2 to TRBJ2-3, with 10 nucleotides matching TRBD2. V was clipped by 5 bases and J by 2 bases; unmatched bases: 7. The CDR3 spans 16 residues. Germline CDR1 is SGHTA and CDR2 is FQGNSA. The CDR3 loop is CASSRSGRGDTDTQYL. CDR3 coding DNA: TGTGCCAGCAGCCGCAGCGGGAGGGGGGACACAGATACGCAGTATCTT.

There are many counts of this clonotype. The genes are TRBV28 and TRBJ2-7, with TRBD1 matching 11 bases. Germline lookup yields CDR1 MDHEN and CDR2 SYDVKM. CDR3 size: 14 residues. With V trimmed by 11 bases and J by 4 bases, 10 bases remained unmatched. The CDR3: CASMAGTGGYEQYF. DNA of the CDR3: TGTGCCTCGATGGCCGGGACAGGGGGTTACGAGCAGTACTTC. Full variable domain (remainder filled in from reference TRBV28 and TRBJ2-7): DVKVTQSSRYLVKRTGEKVFLECVQDMDHENMFWYRQDPGLGLRLIYFSYDVKMKEKGDIPEGYSVSREKKERFSLILESASTNQTSMYLCASMAGTGGYEQYFGPGTRLTVT.

This clonotype was observed many times. The chain joins TRBV7-9 to TRBJ2-5, with D perhaps being TRBD1 or TRBD2 (5 bases each). V was shortened by 3 bases and J by 3 bases, with 20 bases between the two germline ends. The germline V gene has CDR1 SEHNR and CDR2 FQNEAQ (reference sequence). This CDR3 is 17 amino acids long. CDR3 protein: CASSFARPPGREETQYF. The CDR3 region has the DNA TGTGCCAGCAGCTTCGCCCGGCCCCCGGGACGGGAAGAGACCCAGTACTTC.

There are many counts of this clonotype. The chain uses TRBV28 and TRBJ1-1; no clear D gene. The CDR3 has 12 residues. The V and J ends lost 3 bases and 8 bases respectively, with 10 bases between them. Germline CDR1 is MDHEN and CDR2 is SYDVKM. The CDR3 nucleotides are TGTGCCAGCAGTTTGGACGGCAGGGAAGCTTTCTTT. Its protein product is CASSLDGREAFF. The variable domain in full, completed from reference TRBV28 and TRBJ1-1, reads DVKVTQSSRYLVKRTGEKVFLECVQDMDHENMFWYRQDPGLGLRLIYFSYDVKMKEKGDIPEGYSVSREKKERFSLILESASTNQTSMYLCASSLDGREAFFGQGTRLTVV.

The chain employs TRBV28 and TRBJ1-2, with 10 bases identical to TRBD1. CDR1 and CDR2 from the germline V gene are MDHEN and SYDVKM. The junction had 6 bases not matched to a gene; V was cut back by 4 bases and J by 4 bases. The CDR3 length is 15 residues. DNA of the CDR3: TGTGCCAGCAGTTCCAGACAGGGGGCAAGCTATGGCTACACCTTC. Translated, it gives CASSSRQGASYGYTF.

A few counts support this clonotype. This chain links TRBV7-9 with TRBJ2-3; TRBD1 might be the D (6 bases). V lost 1 base and J 0 bases, leaving 14 bases between the germline ends. The CDR3 totals 17 residues. Germline CDR1 is SEHNR and CDR2 is FQNEAQ (reference sequence). This chain's CDR3 is CASSLEGRDKSTDTQYF. The CDR3 DNA reads as TGTGCCAGCAGCTTAGAGGGACGGGACAAGAGCACAGATACGCAGTATTTT. The variable domain in full, completed from reference TRBV7-9 and TRBJ2-3, reads DTGVSQNPRHKITKRGQNVTFRCDPISEHNRLYWYRQTLGQGPEFLTYFQNEAQLEKSRLLSDRFSAERPKGSFSTLEIQRTEQGDSAMYLCASSLEGRDKSTDTQYFGPGTRLTVL.

This clonotype was counted many times. The rearrangement uses TRBV20-1 and TRBJ2-7; the match to TRBD2 covers 10 bases. Trimming took 6 bases from V and 0 from J; bases not matched to a gene: 17. The CDR3 loop spans 18 amino acids. Germline lookup yields CDR1 DFQATT and CDR2 SNEGSKA (reference sequence). CDR3 in DNA: TGCAGTGCCAAACCAGCTAGCGGGAGATTTGGAGGCTCCTACGAGCAGTACTTC. It is translated as CSAKPASGRFGGSYEQYF.

On this clonotype: The junction departs from germline at one end; a sequencing error may be responsible. The chain links TRBV29-1 to TRBJ1-5, with TRBD1 as a possible D gene (6 bases). In germline, CDR1 is SQVTM, CDR2 ANQGSEA. The CDR3 covers 13 residues. This chain's CDR3 is CSAAGADNQLQHF. The CDR3 DNA is TGCAGCGCTGCGGGGGCAGACAATCAGCTCCAGCATTTT.

This clonotype has a count of ten or more. The chain carries TRBV7-9 and TRBJ2-2, with 9 positions matching TRBD1. CDR3 length: 15 amino acids. V lost 4 bases and J lost 1; bases outside the gene matches: 1. The germline gives CDR1 SEHNR, CDR2 FQNEAQ (reference sequence). CDR3 in amino acids: CASSSGQGNTGELFF. Here the CDR3 DNA reads TGTGCCAGCAGCTCGGGACAGGGGAACACCGGGGAGCTGTTTTTT. The full variable domain, its missing parts supplied by reference TRBV7-9 and TRBJ2-2, is DTGVSQNPRHKITKRGQNVTFRCDPISEHNRLYWYRQTLGQGPEFLTYFQNEAQLEKSRLLSDRFSAERPKGSFSTLEIQRTEQGDSAMYLCASSSGQGNTGELFFGEGSRLTVL.

This clonotype was detected ten times or more. This chain joins TRBV7-2 and TRBJ1-6, with no clear D. This CDR3 is 14 amino acids long. V was trimmed by 5 bases and J by 7 bases, leaving 12 bases between them. Germline CDR1 reads SGHTA; CDR2 reads FQGNSA. CDR3 in DNA: TGTGCCAGCAGCCCCCGGGTCACAAATTCACCCCTCCACTTT. It encodes CASSPRVTNSPLHF.

The V and J genes are TRBV6-1 and TRBJ2-5, with 9 bases matching TRBD1. Losses at the gene ends were 2 bases for V and 1 base for J; bases not matched to a gene: 11. Germline V CDR1 and CDR2: MNHNS, SASEGT. This CDR3 has 18 amino acids. CDR3 bases: TGTGCCAGCAGTGAACCTGGGACAGGGACGATGGGCCAAGAGACCCAGTACTTC. Residues: CASSEPGTGTMGQETQYF.

In regard to this clonotype: A single base is all that separates this from a far larger clone, so a read error is likely. This chain joins TRBV7-9 and TRBJ2-7; TRBD2 aligns across 15 bases. Germline V lookup: CDR1 SEHNR, CDR2 FQNEAQ (reference sequence). The CDR3 runs to 17 residues. This chain's CDR3 is CASSFRTSGRARYGQYF. CDR3 nucleotide sequence: TGTGCCAGCAGCTTCCGGACTAGCGGGAGGGCGCGGTACGGGCAGTACTTC.

This clonotype came up many times. This chain links TRBV6-2 or TRBV6-3 with TRBJ2-1, with TRBD2 as a possible D gene (6 bases). The CDR3 runs to 15 residues. Trimming shortened V by 0 bases and J by 5 bases, and 11 bases separated the two germline ends. The germline V gene encodes CDR1 MNHEY and CDR2 SVGEGT. The CDR3 spells CASSYSSGGDNEQFF. In nucleotides, the CDR3 is TGTGCCAGCAGTTACTCGTCAGGAGGGGACAATGAGCAGTTCTTC.

In its sample, this clonotype was seen many times. The V call is TRBV2, the J call TRBJ2-3; either TRBD1 or TRBD2 may fit D (5 bases each). Trimming stripped 8 bases from V and 4 bases from J, with 16 bases between. The CDR3 contains 14 residues. Germline V lookup: CDR1 SNHLY, CDR2 FYNNEI. CDR3 nucleotides: TGTGCCAGCGCCCCGGGATTGGGGGCAGATACGCAGTATTTT. This encodes CASAPGLGADTQYF.

Ten or more counts support this clonotype. V gene TRBV18 combines with J gene TRBJ1-5; 7 bases match TRBD1. The length of the CDR3 is 18 residues. Germline V gene sequence: CDR1 KGHSH, CDR2 LQKENI. V was clipped by 6 bases and J by 0 bases; unmatched bases: 14. The CDR3 DNA reads as TGTGCCAGCTCGCGTTCCGCCTTGGGGACAGATAGCAATCAGCCCCAGCATTTT. It specifies CASSRSALGTDSNQPQHF.

This clonotype was observed at least ten times. This chain joins TRBV28 and TRBJ2-7; D unclear. The CDR3 totals 12 residues. The germline gives CDR1 MDHEN, CDR2 SYDVKM. Trimming stripped 2 bases from V and 3 bases from J, with 5 bases between. In DNA, the CDR3 is TGTGCCAGCAGTTTAACTCTCTACGAGCAGTACTTC. It codes for CASSLTLYEQYF.

This clonotype was seen more than once but under ten times. The gene calls are TRBV12-3 or TRBV12-4 and TRBJ2-7; D is undetermined. The DNA end favors TRBJ2-1, so the J call may be wrong. This CDR3 has 13 residues. The DNA for the CDR3 is TGTGCCAGCAGTTTAGCCGTTTTGGATGAGCAGTTCTTC. Translating it yields CASSLAVLDEQFF.

There are a few counts of this clonotype. The chain couples TRBV6-1 to TRBJ2-7, with D maybe TRBD2 (6 bases). The CDR3 spans 14 residues. V lost 0 bases and J lost 7, with 13 bases in between. Germline V lookup: CDR1 MNHNS, CDR2 SASEGT. The CDR3 nucleotides read TGTGCCAGCAGTGAAGCCCCCGGCCGGGGGGAGCAGTACTTC. Its translation is CASSEAPGRGEQYF.